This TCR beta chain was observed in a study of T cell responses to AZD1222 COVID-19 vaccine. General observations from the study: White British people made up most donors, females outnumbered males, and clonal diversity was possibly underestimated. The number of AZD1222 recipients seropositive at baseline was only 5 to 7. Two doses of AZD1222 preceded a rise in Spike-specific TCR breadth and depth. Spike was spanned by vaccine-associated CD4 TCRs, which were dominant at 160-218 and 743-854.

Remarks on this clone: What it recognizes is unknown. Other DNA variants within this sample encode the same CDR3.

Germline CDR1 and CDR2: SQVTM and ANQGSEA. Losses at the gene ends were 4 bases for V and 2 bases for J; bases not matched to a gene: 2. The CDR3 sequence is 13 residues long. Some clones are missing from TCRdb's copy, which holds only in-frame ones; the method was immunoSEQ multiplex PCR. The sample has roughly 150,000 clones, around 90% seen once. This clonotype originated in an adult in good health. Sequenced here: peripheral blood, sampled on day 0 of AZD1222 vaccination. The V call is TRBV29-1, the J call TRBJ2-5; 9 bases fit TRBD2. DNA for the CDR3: TGCAGCGTTGGCCTAGCGGGACAAGAGACCCAGTACTTC. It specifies CSVGLAGQETQYF. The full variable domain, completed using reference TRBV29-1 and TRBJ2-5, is SAVISQKPSRDICQRGTSLTIQCQVDSQVTMMFWYRQQPGQSLTLIATANQGSEATYESGFVIDKFPISRPNLTFSTLTVSNMSPEDSSIYLCSVGLAGQETQYFGPGTRLLVL.